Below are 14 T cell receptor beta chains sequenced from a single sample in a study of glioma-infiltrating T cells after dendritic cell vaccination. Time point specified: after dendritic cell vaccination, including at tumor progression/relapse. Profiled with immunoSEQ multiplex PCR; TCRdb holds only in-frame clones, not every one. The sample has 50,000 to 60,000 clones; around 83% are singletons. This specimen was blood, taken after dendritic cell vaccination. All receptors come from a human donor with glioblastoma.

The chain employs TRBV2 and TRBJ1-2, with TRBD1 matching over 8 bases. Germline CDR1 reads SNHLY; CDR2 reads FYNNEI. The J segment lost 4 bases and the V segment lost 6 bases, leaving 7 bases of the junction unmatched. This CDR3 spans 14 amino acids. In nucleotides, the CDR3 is TGTGCCAGCAGACCAGGGGGCGCAAGCTATGGCTACACCTTC. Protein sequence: CASRPGGASYGYTF.

CDR3 bases: TGTGCCTGGACTACAGTAAGCTCCTACAATGAGCAGTTCTTC. Amino acids: CAWTTVSSYNEQFF. V and J are TRBV30 and TRBJ2-1; no clear D. This CDR3 region has 14 residues. The V gene lost 4 bases and the J gene lost 0 bases, with 10 bases spanning the gap. Germline values: CDR1 GTSNPN, CDR2 SVGIG (reference sequence).

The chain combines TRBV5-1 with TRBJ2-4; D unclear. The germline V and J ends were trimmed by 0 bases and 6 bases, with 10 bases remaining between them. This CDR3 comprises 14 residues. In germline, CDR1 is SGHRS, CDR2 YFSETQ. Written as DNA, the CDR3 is TGCGCCAGCAGCTTGGGGCTAGATGGAAACATTCAGTACTTC. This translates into CASSLGLDGNIQYF.

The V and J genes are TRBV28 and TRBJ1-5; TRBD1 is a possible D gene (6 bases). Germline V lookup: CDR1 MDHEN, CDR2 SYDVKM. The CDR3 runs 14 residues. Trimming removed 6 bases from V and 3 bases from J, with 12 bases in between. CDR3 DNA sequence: TGTGCCAGCAGCACAGCAGGGGACAATCAGCCCCAGCATTTT. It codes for CASSTAGDNQPQHF.

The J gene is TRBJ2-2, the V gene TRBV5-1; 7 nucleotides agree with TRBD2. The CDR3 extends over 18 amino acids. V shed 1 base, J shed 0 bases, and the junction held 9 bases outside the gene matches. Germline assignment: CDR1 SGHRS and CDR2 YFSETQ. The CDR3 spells CASSLSWLAAANTGELFF. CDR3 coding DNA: TGCGCCAGCAGCTTGAGCTGGCTAGCGGCCGCGAACACCGGGGAGCTGTTTTTT.

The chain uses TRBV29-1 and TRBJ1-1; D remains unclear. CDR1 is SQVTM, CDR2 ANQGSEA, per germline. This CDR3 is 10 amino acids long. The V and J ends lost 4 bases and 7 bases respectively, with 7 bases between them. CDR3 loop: CSVVSNEAFF. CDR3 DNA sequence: TGCAGCGTTGTTTCCAATGAAGCTTTCTTT. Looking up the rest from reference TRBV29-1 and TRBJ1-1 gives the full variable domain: SAVISQKPSRDICQRGTSLTIQCQVDSQVTMMFWYRQQPGQSLTLIATANQGSEATYESGFVIDKFPISRPNLTFSTLTVSNMSPEDSSIYLCSVVSNEAFFGQGTRLTVV.

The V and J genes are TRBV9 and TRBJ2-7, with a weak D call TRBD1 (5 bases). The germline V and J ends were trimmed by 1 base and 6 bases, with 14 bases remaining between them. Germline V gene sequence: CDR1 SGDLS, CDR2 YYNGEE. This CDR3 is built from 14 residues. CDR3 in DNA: TGTGCCAGCAGCGTACGTCCAGGGTTCGGCGAGCAGTACTTC. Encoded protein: CASSVRPGFGEQYF.

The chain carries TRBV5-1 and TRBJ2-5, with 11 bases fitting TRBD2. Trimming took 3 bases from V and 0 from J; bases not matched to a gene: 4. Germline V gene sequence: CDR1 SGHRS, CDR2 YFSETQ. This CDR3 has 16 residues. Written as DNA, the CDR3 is TGCGCCAGCAGCTGGGGGACTAGCGGTTACCAAGAGACCCAGTACTTC. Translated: CASSWGTSGYQETQYF.

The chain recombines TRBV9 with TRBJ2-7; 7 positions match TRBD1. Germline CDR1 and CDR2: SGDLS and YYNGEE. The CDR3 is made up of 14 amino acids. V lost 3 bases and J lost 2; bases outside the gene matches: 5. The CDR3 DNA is TGTGCCAGCAGCGGACAGGGTCTTACCTACGAGCAGTACTTC. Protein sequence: CASSGQGLTYEQYF.

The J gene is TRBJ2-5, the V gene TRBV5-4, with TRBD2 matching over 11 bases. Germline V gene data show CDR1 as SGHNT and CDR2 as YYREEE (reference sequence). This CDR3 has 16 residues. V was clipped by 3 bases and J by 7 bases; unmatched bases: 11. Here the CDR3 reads CASSSATSGEASTQYF. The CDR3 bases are TGTGCCAGCAGCTCGGCGACTAGCGGGGAGGCTTCGACCCAGTACTTC. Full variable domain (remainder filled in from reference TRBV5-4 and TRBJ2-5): ETGVTQSPTHLIKTRGQQVTLRCSSQSGHNTVSWYQQALGQGPQFIFQYYREEENGRGNFPPRFSGLQFPNYSSELNVNALELDDSALYLCASSSATSGEASTQYFGPGTRLLVL.

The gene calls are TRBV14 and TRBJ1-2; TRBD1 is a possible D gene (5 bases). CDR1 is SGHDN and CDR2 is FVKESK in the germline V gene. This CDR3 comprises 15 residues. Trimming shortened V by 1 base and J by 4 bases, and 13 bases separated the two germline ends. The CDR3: CASSQVTGNLYGYTF. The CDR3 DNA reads TGTGCCAGCAGCCAAGTCACAGGCAACCTCTATGGCTACACCTTC.

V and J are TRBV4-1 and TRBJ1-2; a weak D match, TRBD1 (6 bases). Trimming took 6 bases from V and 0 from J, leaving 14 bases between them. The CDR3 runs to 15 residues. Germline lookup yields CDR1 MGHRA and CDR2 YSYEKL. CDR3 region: CASSPARGANYGYTF. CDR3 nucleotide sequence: TGCGCCAGCAGTCCCGCCAGGGGAGCTAACTATGGCTACACCTTC.

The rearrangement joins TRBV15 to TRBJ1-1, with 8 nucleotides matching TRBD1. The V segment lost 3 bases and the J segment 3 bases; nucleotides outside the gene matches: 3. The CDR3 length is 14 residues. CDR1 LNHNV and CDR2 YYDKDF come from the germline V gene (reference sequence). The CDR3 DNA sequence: TGTGCCACCAGCAGGGACAGGGAATACACTGAAGCTTTCTTT. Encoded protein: CATSRDREYTEAFF. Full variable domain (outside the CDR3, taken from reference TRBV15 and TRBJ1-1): DAMVIQNPRYQVTQFGKPVTLSCSQTLNHNVMYWYQQKSSQAPKLLFHYYDKDFNNEADTPDNFQSRRPNTSFCFLDIRSPGLGDTAMYLCATSRDREYTEAFFGQGTRLTVV.

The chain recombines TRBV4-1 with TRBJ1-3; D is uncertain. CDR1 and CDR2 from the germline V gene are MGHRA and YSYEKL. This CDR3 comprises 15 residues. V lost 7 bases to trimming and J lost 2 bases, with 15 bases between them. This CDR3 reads CASTVLPIPGNTIYF. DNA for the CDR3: TGCGCCAGCACCGTACTCCCCATTCCTGGAAACACCATATATTTT.